One and the same sample provided the 20 T cell receptor beta chains below, sequenced in a study of blood T cell repertoires in COVID-19. Produced via immunoSEQ multiplex PCR; TCRdb's table is partial and in-frame only. The sample comprises roughly 330,000 clones, nearly 90% of which are singletons, and approximately 5.4% rests with the top ten. Sequencing used PBMCs or T cells enriched from blood (not recorded which). The receptors derive from a woman between 25 and 40 years old who had recovered from COVID-19.

The V and J genes are TRBV21-1 and TRBJ2-7; TRBD1, the D gene given by the table, was not confirmed from the DNA. TRBV21-1 is termed a pseudogene. This CDR3 region has 15 residues. The CDR3 here is CASSKGRDRFYEQYF. In DNA form, the CDR3 reads TGTGCCAGCAGCAAAGGCCGGGACAGGTTCTACGAGCAGTACTTC.

V is TRBV18 and J is TRBJ1-5; a possible D gene is TRBD1 (5 bases). V was shortened by 3 bases and J by 4 bases, with 13 bases between the two germline ends. The CDR3 extends over 15 amino acids. Germline V gives CDR1 KGHSH, CDR2 LQKENI. CDR3 in amino acids: CASSPAGTENQPQHF. In nucleotides, the CDR3 is TGTGCCAGCTCACCGGCGGGGACTGAAAATCAGCCCCAGCATTTT.

The V call is TRBV19, the J call TRBJ1-4, with 8 bases identical to TRBD1. Germline V gene sequence: CDR1 LNHDA, CDR2 SQIVND (reference sequence). This CDR3 spans 15 amino acids. V lost 6 bases, J lost 5 bases, and 8 bases stayed unmatched. In DNA, the CDR3 is TGTGCCAGTAGAGCCCCCGGGACAGGAAATGAAAAACTGTTTTTT. This encodes CASRAPGTGNEKLFF.

The V call is TRBV5-6, the J call TRBJ1-2; maybe TRBD1 (5 bases). V was shortened by 4 bases and J by 7 bases, with 17 bases between the two germline ends. Germline V gene data show CDR1 as SGHDT and CDR2 as YYEEEE. This CDR3 region has 14 residues. Here the CDR3 reads CASSPNLDSTGYTF. CDR3 DNA: TGTGCCAGCAGCCCCAACTTAGACAGTACTGGCTACACCTTC.

This chain joins TRBV6-5 and TRBJ2-3; 10 bases are shared with TRBD2. V lost 5 bases to trimming and J lost 3 bases; unmatched junction nucleotides: 5. This CDR3 is 15 amino acids long. CDR1 MNHEY and CDR2 SVGAGI come from the germline V gene. The CDR3 DNA is TGTGCCAGCAGTACTAGCGGGGTTGAAACAGATACGCAGTATTTT. Its translation is CASSTSGVETDTQYF.

DNA for the CDR3: TGCAGCGTTGAATCGACAGAGAATGGCTACACCTTC. It yields the protein CSVESTENGYTF. The rearrangement links TRBV29-1 to TRBJ1-2; TRBD1 is a possible D gene (5 bases). The CDR3 contains 12 residues. Germline V gene sequence: CDR1 SQVTM, CDR2 ANQGSEA. Trimming took 2 bases from V and 6 from J, leaving 10 bases between them. The whole variable domain, filled in from reference TRBV29-1 and TRBJ1-2, reads SAVISQKPSRDICQRGTSLTIQCQVDSQVTMMFWYRQQPGQSLTLIATANQGSEATYESGFVIDKFPISRPNLTFSTLTVSNMSPEDSSIYLCSVESTENGYTFGSGTRLTVV.

This clone was recorded a few times. V is TRBV7-8 and J is TRBJ1-3, with a tentative D call TRBD1 (6 bases). The germline CDR1 and CDR2 sequences are SGHVS and FQNEAQ. V lost 5 bases and J 0 bases, leaving 14 bases between the germline ends. This CDR3 has 16 residues. This CDR3 reads CASSLNTGTSGNTIYF. In DNA, the CDR3 is TGTGCCAGCAGCCTAAATACAGGGACCTCTGGAAACACCATATATTTT.

This clone was counted between two and nine times. This chain joins TRBV29-1 and TRBJ1-2; maybe TRBD1 (6 bases). V gave up 7 bases and J gave up 4 bases, with 16 bases separating them. Germline CDR1 is SQVTM and CDR2 is ANQGSEA. The CDR3 extends over 13 amino acids. The CDR3 DNA reads as TGCAGCGGGGCACATACAGGGTCCTATGGCTACACCTTC. As protein: CSGAHTGSYGYTF.

The genes are TRBV7-9 and TRBJ1-2, with TRBD1 identical over 9 bases. The CDR3 consists of 14 residues. V gave up 5 bases and J gave up 4 bases; unmatched junction bases: 5. The germline CDR1 and CDR2 sequences are SEHNR and FQNEAQ (reference sequence). Written as DNA, the CDR3 is TGTGCCAGCAGCACGGGACAGGGAAGCTATGGCTACACCTTC. This translates into CASSTGQGSYGYTF.

The CDR3 loop is CASSIDAGWGEKLFF. DNA of the CDR3: TGTGCCAGTAGTATTGACGCGGGGTGGGGTGAAAAACTGTTTTTT. The chain has TRBV19 and TRBJ1-4, with no clear D. This CDR3 is 15 amino acids long. Germline lookup yields CDR1 LNHDA and CDR2 SQIVND (reference sequence). The V and J ends lost 3 bases and 7 bases respectively, with 15 bases between them.

V gene TRBV19 combines with J gene TRBJ1-5; TRBD1 agrees at 7 bases. This CDR3 has 14 residues. CDR1 and CDR2 from the germline V gene are LNHDA and SQIVND (reference sequence). The J segment lost 4 bases and the V segment lost 5 bases, leaving 5 bases of the junction unmatched. In DNA, the CDR3 is TGTGCCAGTAGTTTAGGGACAGATAATCAGCCCCAGCATTTT. Translated: CASSLGTDNQPQHF.

The chain joins TRBV10-2 to TRBJ1-2; 11 bases map to TRBD1. Germline CDR1 is WSHSY and CDR2 is SAAADI. The V segment lost 4 bases and the J segment 7 bases; nucleotides outside the gene matches: 5. The CDR3 runs to 14 residues. CDR3 amino acids: CASSGPDRGPGYTF. CDR3 bases: TGCGCCAGCAGTGGCCCGGACAGGGGGCCTGGCTACACCTTC.

This rearrangement joins TRBV4-3 to TRBJ2-7; a weak D match, TRBD1 (6 bases). The V gene lost 0 bases and the J gene lost 0 bases, with 18 bases spanning the gap. Germline lookup yields CDR1 LGHNA and CDR2 YSLEER. This CDR3 is built from 18 residues. CDR3 residues: CASSQDLPGTHISYEQYF. The CDR3 bases are TGCGCCAGCAGCCAAGATCTCCCCGGGACACATATCTCCTACGAGCAGTACTTC.

The chain has TRBV5-1 and TRBJ1-3; D is possibly TRBD1 (6 bases). Germline V gene data show CDR1 as SGHRS and CDR2 as YFSETQ. CDR3 length: 16 residues. V lost 4 bases and J lost 0, with 14 bases in between. CDR3 sequence (DNA): TGCGCCAGCAGCCGTGACGGGGGGGCCTCTGGAAACACCATATATTTT. It encodes CASSRDGGASGNTIYF.

In this sample, this clone turned up once. DNA of the CDR3: TGTGCCAGCAGCGTAACAGGGGCGAACACTGAAGCTTTCTTT. It encodes CASSVTGANTEAFF. This chain joins TRBV9 and TRBJ1-1; TRBD1 aligns across 7 bases. This CDR3 comprises 14 residues. After removal of 1 base from V and 1 base from J, the junction contained 1 base not matched to a gene. Germline CDR1 SGDLS, CDR2 YYNGEE.

The V and J genes are TRBV11-2 and TRBJ1-2; D is undetermined. CDR1 is SGHAT and CDR2 is FQNNGV in the germline V gene. With 5 bases removed from V and 0 bases from J, the gap between germline ends came to 16 bases. This CDR3 region has 16 residues. The CDR3 nucleotides read TGTGCCAGCAGCGAGTATGGCGGGAACTCTAACTATGGCTACACCTTC. Translating it yields CASSEYGGNSNYGYTF.

This chain uses TRBV12-3 or TRBV12-4 with TRBJ1-4; D gene uncertain. Trimming took off 5 bases at V and 8 bases at J, with 12 bases between the two ends. The CDR3 sequence is 13 residues long. CDR3 region: CASSTVPGEKLFF. The CDR3 DNA is TGTGCCAGCAGTACAGTTCCGGGGGAAAAACTGTTTTTT.

This clone turned up a few times. The V call is TRBV14, the J call TRBJ1-1; no clear D. V lost 4 bases, J lost 5 bases, and 14 bases lay in between. This CDR3 comprises 14 residues. Germline-derived CDR1 and CDR2 are SGHDN and FVKESK. The CDR3 region is CASSRTGGRTEAFF. As DNA, the CDR3 is TGTGCCAGCAGCCGAACCGGAGGGAGGACTGAAGCTTTCTTT.

The chain carries TRBV6-5 and TRBJ2-2; D is undetermined. V shed 4 bases and J shed 5 bases, with 5 bases lying between them. The V gene's germline CDR1 is MNHEY and CDR2 SVGAGI. The CDR3 is 12 residues long. As DNA, the CDR3 is TGTGCCAGCAGTTCCGTAACCGGGGAGCTGTTTTTT. It specifies CASSSVTGELFF.

CDR3 in DNA: TGTGCCAGTAGCCCCGGGGCAGGGGTTCAGCCCCAGCATTTT. It encodes CASSPGAGVQPQHF. This chain links TRBV19 with TRBJ1-5, with D possibly being TRBD1 (6 bases). Germline V gives CDR1 LNHDA, CDR2 SQIVND (reference sequence). This CDR3 comprises 14 residues. Trimming took 6 bases from V and 6 from J, leaving 15 bases between them. Looking up the rest from reference TRBV19 and TRBJ1-5 gives the full variable domain: DGGITQSPKYLFRKEGQNVTLSCEQNLNHDAMYWYRQDPGQGLRLIYYSQIVNDFQKGDIAEGYSVSREKKESFPLTVTSAQKNPTAFYLCASSPGAGVQPQHFGDGTRLSIL.